Only a few counts were recorded for the clone carrying this T cell receptor (beta chain). These data come from a study of blood T cell repertoires in COVID-19. Study as a whole: Nucleic acid was either cDNA or gDNA, and it came from T cells, B-cell-depleted T cells, or PBMCs.

This CDR3 has 13 amino acids. V was cut by 4 bases and J by 8 bases, with 12 bases left in between. The V gene's germline CDR1 is MDHEN and CDR2 SYDVKM. The method was immunoSEQ multiplex PCR; TCRdb's version includes in-frame clones alone and lacks a portion of them. This sample has 95,000 to 150,000 clones; 65% to 85% occur once, and the top ten carry over 3%. The source material was PBMCs or T cells enriched from blood (not recorded which). The chain joins TRBV28 to TRBJ2-4; D is ambiguous. The TCR sequence derives from a woman under 40 who had recovered from COVID-19. As DNA, the CDR3 is TGTGCCAGCAGTTCCCCCCCCCGGGACATTCAGTACTTC. Translated: CASSSPPRDIQYF.